The present entry profiles one T cell receptor beta chain with its context. Per the authors' pipeline: Reference gene primer amplification gave nucleated cell count estimates. Assay used: immunoSEQ multiplex PCR; TCRdb lists only in-frame clones, some missing. V, J and clone size are those of that table, while D and trimming were read from the DNA. Of 100,000 to 150,000 clones listed, 75% to 85% are singletons. The V end was cut by 4 bases, the J end by 7 bases, with 19 bases between. The CDR3 totals 15 residues. The record originates from a study of blood T cell repertoires in COVID-19. The wider study: Nucleic acid was either cDNA or gDNA, and it came from T cells, B-cell-depleted T cells, or PBMCs.

Sequencing was done on a sample of peripheral blood. This sequence joins TRBV23-1 and TRBJ1-2; D possibly corresponds to TRBD1 (5 bases). TRBV23-1 is an open reading frame, and its role is uncertain. This clonotype originated in a man aged 35 to 55 with active or convalescent COVID-19. CDR3 bases: TGCGCCAGCAGTCCCTCATGCGGGGGGATATGTGGCTACACCTTC. Translation: CASSPSCGGICGYTF.